This T cell receptor beta chain derives from a study of post-analysis software for immune sequencing data. The wider study: In terms of disease course, relapsing-remitting, secondary progressive and progressive-relapsing multiple sclerosis were included.

Study-level results: In patients, TRBV5-6, TRBV5-1 and TRBV20-1 belonged to five or six TRBV segments found more frequently than in controls. F measure showed strong co-clustering of same-batch samples. The study found significantly lower normalized Chao1 diversity in multiple sclerosis patients than in controls.

The TCR beta cDNA libraries contained unique molecular identifiers. T cells numbering about 0.85 to 10 million gave rise to around 500,000 cDNA molecules. One entry per CDR3 protein, called by TCRdb with MiXCR from the PCR reads. Here the sample spans about 820,000 distinct CDR3 sequences, roughly 50% being singletons. V lost 8 bases and J lost 11, with 16 bases in between. This CDR3 is built from 12 residues. Looked up from germline, CDR1 is MNHNS and CDR2 is SASEGT. To note about this clonotype: Its cognate antigen is unknown.

V gene TRBV6-1 combines with J gene TRBJ2-1; D is perhaps TRBD1 or TRBD2 (5 bases each). This sequence originates from a girl aged 5-17 years with multiple sclerosis. Sequencing used blood. CDR3 nucleotide sequence: TGTGCCAGCGGAGCCACCGGGACCAAGCAGTTCTTC. This encodes CASGATGTKQFF.